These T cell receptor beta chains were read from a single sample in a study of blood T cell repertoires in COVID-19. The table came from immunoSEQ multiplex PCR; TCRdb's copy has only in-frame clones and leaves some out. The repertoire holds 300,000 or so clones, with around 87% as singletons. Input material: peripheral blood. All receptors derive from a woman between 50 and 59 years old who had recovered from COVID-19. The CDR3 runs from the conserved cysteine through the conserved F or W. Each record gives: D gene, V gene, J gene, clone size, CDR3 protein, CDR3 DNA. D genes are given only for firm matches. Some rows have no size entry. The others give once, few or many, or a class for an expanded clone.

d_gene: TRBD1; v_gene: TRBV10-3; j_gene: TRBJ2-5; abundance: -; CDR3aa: CASCPGQGLETQYF; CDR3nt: TGTGCCAGCTGTCCGGGACAGGGCCTCGAGACCCAGTACTTC
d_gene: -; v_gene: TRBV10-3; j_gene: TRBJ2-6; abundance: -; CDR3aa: CAISEDPRTSSGANVLTF; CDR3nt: TGTGCCATCAGTGAGGACCCCCGTACTAGCTCTGGGGCCAACGTCCTGACTTTC
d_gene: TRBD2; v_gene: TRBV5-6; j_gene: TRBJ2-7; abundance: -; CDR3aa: CASSIAGGPYEQYF; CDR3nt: TGTGCCAGCAGCATAGCGGGAGGACCCTACGAGCAGTACTTC
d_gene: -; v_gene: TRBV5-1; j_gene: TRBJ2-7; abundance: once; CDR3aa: CASTTGSQTYEQYF; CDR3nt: TGCGCCAGCACTACAGGGTCCCAAACCTACGAGCAGTACTTC
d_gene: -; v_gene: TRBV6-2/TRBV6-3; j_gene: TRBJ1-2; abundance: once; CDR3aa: CASSRASYGYTF; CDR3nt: TGTGCCAGCAGCCGGGCCAGCTATGGCTACACCTTC
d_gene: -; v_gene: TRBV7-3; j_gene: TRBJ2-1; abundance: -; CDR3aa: CASSSNAGGEQFF; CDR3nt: TGTGCCAGCAGCTCCAACGCGGGCGGGGAGCAGTTCTTC
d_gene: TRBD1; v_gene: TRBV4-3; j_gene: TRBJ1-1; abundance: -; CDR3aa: CASSQGQGTEAFF; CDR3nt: TGCGCCAGCAGCCAAGGACAGGGCACTGAAGCTTTCTTT
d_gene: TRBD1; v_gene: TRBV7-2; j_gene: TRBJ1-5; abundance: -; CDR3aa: CASSHAIGGYQPQHF; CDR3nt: TGTGCCAGCAGCCACGCGATAGGGGGCTATCAGCCCCAGCATTTT
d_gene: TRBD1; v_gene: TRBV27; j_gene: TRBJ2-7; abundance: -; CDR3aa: CASSPRQGPYEQYF; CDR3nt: TGTGCCAGCAGTCCCAGACAGGGACCCTACGAGCAGTACTTC
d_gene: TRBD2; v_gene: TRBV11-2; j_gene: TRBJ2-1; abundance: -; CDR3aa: CASSRTSGKGQFF; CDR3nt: TGTGCCAGCAGTCGGACTAGCGGGAAAGGGCAGTTCTTC
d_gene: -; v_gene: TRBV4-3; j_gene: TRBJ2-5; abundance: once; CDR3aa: CASSQDLGQQETQYF; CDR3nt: TGCGCCAGCAGCCAAGATCTAGGACAGCAAGAGACCCAGTACTTC
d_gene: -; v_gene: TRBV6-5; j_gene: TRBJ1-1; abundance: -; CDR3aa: CASRPLRRLNTEAFF; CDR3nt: TGTGCCAGCAGGCCCCTAAGGCGGTTGAACACTGAAGCTTTCTTT
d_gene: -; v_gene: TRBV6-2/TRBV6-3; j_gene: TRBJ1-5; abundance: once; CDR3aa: CASGSPFITGSSNQPQHF; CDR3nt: TGTGCCAGCGGTTCCCCATTTATTACAGGGAGCAGCAATCAGCCCCAGCATTTT
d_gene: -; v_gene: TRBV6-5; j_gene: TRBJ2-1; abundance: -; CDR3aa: CASSYSGLNNEQFF; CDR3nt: TGTGCCAGCAGTTACTCTGGACTCAACAATGAGCAGTTCTTC
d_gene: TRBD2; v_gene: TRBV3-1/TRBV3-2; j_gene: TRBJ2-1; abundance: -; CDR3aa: CASSQDLWREDYNEQFF; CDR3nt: TGTGCCAGCAGCCAAGATCTTTGGCGGGAGGACTACAATGAGCAGTTCTTC
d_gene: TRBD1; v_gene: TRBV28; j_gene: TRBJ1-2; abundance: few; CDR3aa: CASSRGHPGGYGYTF; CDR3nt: TGTGCCAGCAGCCGGGGACACCCAGGGGGCTATGGCTACACCTTC
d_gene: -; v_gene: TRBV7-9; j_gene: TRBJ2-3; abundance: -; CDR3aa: CASSPRYNGTDTQYF; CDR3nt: TGTGCCAGCAGCCCGCGGTATAACGGCACAGATACGCAGTATTTT
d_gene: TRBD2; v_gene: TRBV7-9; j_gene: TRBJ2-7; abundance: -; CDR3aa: CASSGKQELAGYSYEQYF; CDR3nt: TGTGCCAGCAGCGGTAAACAGGAACTAGCGGGGTACTCCTACGAGCAGTACTTC
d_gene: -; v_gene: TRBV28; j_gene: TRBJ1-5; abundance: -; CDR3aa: CASSQRAGQRDQPQHF; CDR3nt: TGTGCCAGCAGTCAGAGGGCTGGACAGAGGGATCAGCCCCAGCATTTT
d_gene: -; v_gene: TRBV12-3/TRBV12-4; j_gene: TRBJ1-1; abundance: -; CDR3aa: CASRRTRDTEAFF; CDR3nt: TGTGCCAGCAGAAGGACCAGGGACACTGAAGCTTTCTTT
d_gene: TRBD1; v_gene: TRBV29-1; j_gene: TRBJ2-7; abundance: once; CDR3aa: CSVSPGQGLGEQYF; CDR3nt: TGCAGCGTGTCCCCGGGACAGGGGCTCGGGGAGCAGTACTTC
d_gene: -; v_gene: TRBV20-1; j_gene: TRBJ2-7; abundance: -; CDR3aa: CSASSRERAEQYF; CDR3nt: TGCAGTGCTAGTAGCAGGGAACGGGCCGAGCAGTACTTC
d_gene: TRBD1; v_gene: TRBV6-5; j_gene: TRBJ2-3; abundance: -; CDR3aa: CASSQNTGAHTQYF; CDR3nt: TGTGCCAGCAGCCAGAACACAGGGGCCCATACGCAGTATTTT
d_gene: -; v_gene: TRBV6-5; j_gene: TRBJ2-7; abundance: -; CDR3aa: CASSMGAGEQYF; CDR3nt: TGTGCCAGCAGTATGGGGGCCGGCGAGCAGTACTTC
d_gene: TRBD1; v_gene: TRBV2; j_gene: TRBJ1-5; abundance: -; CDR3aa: CASSLDRGNQPQHF; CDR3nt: TGTGCCAGCAGTTTGGACAGGGGCAATCAGCCCCAGCATTTT
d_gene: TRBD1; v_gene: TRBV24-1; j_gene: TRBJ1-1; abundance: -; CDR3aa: CATRGTGFTEAFF; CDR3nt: TGTGCCACCAGAGGGACAGGGTTCACTGAAGCTTTCTTT
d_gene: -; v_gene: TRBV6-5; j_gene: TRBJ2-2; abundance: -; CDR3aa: CASSWDMNTGELFF; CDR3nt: TGTGCCAGCAGCTGGGACATGAACACCGGGGAGCTGTTTTTT
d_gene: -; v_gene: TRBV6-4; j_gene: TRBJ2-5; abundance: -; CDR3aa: CASTPEHTETQYF; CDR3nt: TGTGCCAGCACTCCGGAGCACACAGAGACCCAGTACTTC
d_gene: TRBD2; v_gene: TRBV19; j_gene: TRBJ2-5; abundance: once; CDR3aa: CASSISSGLETQYF; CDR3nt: TGTGCCAGTAGTATTTCTAGCGGGTTAGAGACCCAGTACTTC
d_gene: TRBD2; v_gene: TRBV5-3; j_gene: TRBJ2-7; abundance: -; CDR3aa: CARSFIWTSGVGRDEQYF; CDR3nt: TGTGCCAGAAGCTTTATCTGGACTAGCGGGGTGGGTCGGGACGAGCAGTACTTC
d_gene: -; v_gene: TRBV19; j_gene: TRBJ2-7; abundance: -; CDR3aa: CASSISKSSYEQYF; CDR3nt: TGTGCCAGTAGTATATCGAAGAGCTCCTACGAGCAGTACTTC
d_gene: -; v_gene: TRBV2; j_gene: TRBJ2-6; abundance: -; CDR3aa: CASRREHSGANVLTF; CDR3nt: TGTGCCAGCAGGCGAGAGCACTCTGGGGCCAACGTCCTGACTTTC
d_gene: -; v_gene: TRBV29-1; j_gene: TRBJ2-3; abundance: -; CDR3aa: CSVEVLAADTQYF; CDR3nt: TGCAGCGTTGAGGTCTTAGCAGCAGATACGCAGTATTTT
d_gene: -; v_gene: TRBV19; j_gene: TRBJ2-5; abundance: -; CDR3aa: CASGLETQYF; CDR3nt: TGTGCCAGTGGGCTAGAGACCCAGTACTTC
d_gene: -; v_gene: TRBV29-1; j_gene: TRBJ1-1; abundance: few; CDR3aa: CSHFLAGNTEAFF; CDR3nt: TGCAGCCACTTCCTCGCAGGGAACACTGAAGCTTTCTTT
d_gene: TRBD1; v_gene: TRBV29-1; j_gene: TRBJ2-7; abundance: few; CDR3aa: CSAGQGVEQYF; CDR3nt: TGCAGCGCGGGACAGGGCGTCGAGCAGTACTTC
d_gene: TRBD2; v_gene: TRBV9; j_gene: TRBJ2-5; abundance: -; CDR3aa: CASSAPPSGRAWETQYF; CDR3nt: TGTGCCAGCAGCGCCCCCCCTAGCGGGAGGGCCTGGGAGACCCAGTACTTC
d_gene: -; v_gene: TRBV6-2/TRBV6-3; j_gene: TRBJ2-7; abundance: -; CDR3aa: CASSYAGEQYF; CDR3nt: TGTGCCAGCAGTTATGCCGGCGAGCAGTACTTC
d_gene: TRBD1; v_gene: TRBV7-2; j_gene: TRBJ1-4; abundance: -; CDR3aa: CASSLTGGNEKLFF; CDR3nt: TGTGCCAGCAGCCTGACAGGGGGTAACGAAAAACTGTTTTTT
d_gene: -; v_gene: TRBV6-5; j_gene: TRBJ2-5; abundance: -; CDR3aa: CASSLQSQQETQYF; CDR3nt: TGTGCCAGCAGCCTACAGTCCCAACAAGAGACCCAGTACTTC